This TCR beta chain comes out of a study of T-cell memory formation after mild COVID-19. Findings of the study overall: Detection of some responders pre-infection suggested pre-existing cross-reactive memory T cells participated. Clones shrinking from day 15 to 85 showed even CD4/CD8 mixes; later expanders tilted CD4+.

TCRdb reprocessed the 5' RACE reads via MiXCR and lists one record per CDR3 protein. The sample consists of more than 300,000 distinct CDR3 sequences, approximately 14% of them appearing once. This clonotype has just a few counts. Its antigen is still unknown. Sequenced input: PBMCs or a T cell subset sorted from them (not recorded which). The source is a man younger than 35 who had mild COVID-19 (a few samples of this study predate the infection). Cell type and time point are not known.

DNA for the CDR3: TGCAGTGCAGGGGACAGTAGAGGCTCACCCCTCCACTTT. It translates to CSAGDSRGSPLHF. V and J are TRBV20-1 and TRBJ1-6; TRBD1 aligns across 7 bases. Germline trimming cut 6 bases from V and 10 bases from J; bases unmatched to any gene: 9. CDR1 is DFQATT and CDR2 is SNEGSKA in the germline V gene (reference sequence). This CDR3 region has 13 residues.